Shown below are 2 T cell receptor beta chains from a single sample sequenced in a study of memory CD4+ T cells and cytomegalovirus serostatus. The table came from immunoSEQ multiplex PCR; TCRdb's copy has only in-frame clones and leaves some out. The repertoire holds 45,000 to 60,000 clones, with 60% to 80% as singletons. Single viable CD3+CD4+CD8-CD45RO+ cells were sorted as the memory CD4+ T cells. The sample taken for sequencing was memory CD4+ T cells from blood. All receptors come from an adult in good health and CMV-seronegative.

J is TRBJ2-5 and V is TRBV13; D is possibly TRBD1 (6 bases). Germline V gene sequence: CDR1 PRHDT, CDR2 FYEKMQ (reference sequence). V was pared by 4 bases and J by 0 bases, with 21 bases between. This CDR3 comprises 18 residues. The CDR3 sequence: CASSSVSGHRKNQETQYF. CDR3 bases: TGTGCCAGCAGCTCCGTTTCGGGACATCGGAAAAACCAAGAGACCCAGTACTTC.

This chain links TRBV6-1 with TRBJ2-3, with 9 positions matching TRBD2. This CDR3 is built from 19 residues. Germline-derived CDR1 and CDR2 are MNHNS and SASEGT. Trimming cost V 2 bases and J 0 bases; bases outside gene matches: 12. This CDR3 is CASSEIRWPSGKSTDTQYF. The DNA of the CDR3 is TGTGCCAGCAGTGAAATTAGATGGCCTAGCGGGAAGAGCACAGATACGCAGTATTTT.